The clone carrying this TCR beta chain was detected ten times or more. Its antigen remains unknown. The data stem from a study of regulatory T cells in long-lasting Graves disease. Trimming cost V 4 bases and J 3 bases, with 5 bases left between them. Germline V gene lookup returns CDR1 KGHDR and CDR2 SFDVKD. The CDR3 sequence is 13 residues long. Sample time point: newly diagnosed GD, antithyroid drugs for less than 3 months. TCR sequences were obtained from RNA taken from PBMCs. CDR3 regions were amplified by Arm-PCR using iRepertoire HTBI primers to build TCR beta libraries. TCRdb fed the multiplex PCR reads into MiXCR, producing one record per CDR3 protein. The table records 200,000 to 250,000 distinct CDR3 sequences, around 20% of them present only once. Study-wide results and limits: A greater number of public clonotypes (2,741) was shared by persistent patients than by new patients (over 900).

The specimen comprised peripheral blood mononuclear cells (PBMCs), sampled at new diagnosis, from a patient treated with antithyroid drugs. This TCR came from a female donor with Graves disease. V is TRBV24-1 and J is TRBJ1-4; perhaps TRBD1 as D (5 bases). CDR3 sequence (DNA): TGTGCCACCAGTGAGGGGGCTAATGAAAAACTGTTTTTT. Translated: CATSEGANEKLFF.